A single sample is the source of the 4 T cell receptor beta chains below, sequenced in a study of blood T cell repertoires in COVID-19. Only in-frame clones appear in the TCRdb table, and some are missing; sequencing was by immunoSEQ multiplex PCR. The data show some 65,000 clones, about 90% seen once. Specimen: peripheral blood. The receptors stem from a man in his fifties with COVID-19, enrolled during active disease.

As to this clone: Different DNA sequences within this sample yield the same CDR3. V and J are TRBV9 and TRBJ2-1; 7 bases align to TRBD1. The length of the CDR3 is 14 residues. From germline, CDR1 is SGDLS and CDR2 YYNGEE. J was trimmed by 4 bases and V by 3 bases; bases with no gene match: 4. CDR3 nucleotides: TGTGCCAGCAGCGCCGGGACAGCATACAATGAGCAGTTCTTC. Encoded protein: CASSAGTAYNEQFF. Using reference TRBV9 and TRBJ2-1 for the parts outside the CDR3, the full variable domain is DSGVTQTPKHLITATGQRVTLRCSPRSGDLSVYWYQQSLDQGLQFLIQYYNGEERAKGNILERFSAQQFPDLHSELNLSSLELGDSALYFCASSAGTAYNEQFFGPGTRLTVL.

V is TRBV24-1 and J is TRBJ2-1; 8 bases align to TRBD2. J gave up 15 bases and V 1 base, and 4 bases lay outside the gene matches. The CDR3 is 12 amino acids. Germline V lookup: CDR1 KGHDR, CDR2 SFDVKD. CDR3 nucleotides: TGTGCCACCAGTGATTTCGGGACTAGTCTGTTCTTC. Translation: CATSDFGTSLFF.

This clone is a singleton in its sample. This chain connects TRBV6-5 to TRBJ1-6; the D gene is possibly TRBD1 (6 bases). The CDR3 covers 14 residues. Trimming took off 6 bases at V and 8 bases at J, with 14 bases between the two ends. The germline V gene encodes CDR1 MNHEY and CDR2 SVGAGI. CDR3 in amino acids: CASRMDSSDSPLHF. CDR3 DNA sequence: TGTGCCAGCAGAATGGACAGCTCGGATTCACCCCTCCACTTT.

V usage is TRBV11-2 and J usage is TRBJ2-2; 7 positions match TRBD1. Germline-derived CDR1 and CDR2 are SGHAT and FQNNGV. This CDR3 has 15 amino acids. The V and J ends lost 5 bases and 7 bases, in that order; junction bases with no gene match: 10. CDR3 coding DNA: TGTGCCAGCAGCCGCTTAAGGGGGCGAGTCGGGGAGCTGTTTTTT. Its protein product is CASSRLRGRVGELFF.